The sequence of this T cell receptor (beta chain) was determined in a study of blood T cell repertoires in COVID-19. The overall study: Italy, Spain and the United States were the sources of the convalescent and acute COVID-19 samples.

The data were produced by immunoSEQ multiplex PCR, yet TCRdb's version contains in-frame clones alone and is incomplete. The profile shows about 180,000 clones, about 85% of them singletons. Each participant's cohort was designated according to participant-reported clinical history. The germline V gene has CDR1 KGHSH and CDR2 LQKENI. J lost 5 bases, V lost 2 bases, and 9 bases had no gene match. CDR3 length: 16 residues. The TCR sequence derives from a man in his forties who had recovered from COVID-19. The sequencing input was PBMCs or T cells enriched from blood (not recorded which). V usage is TRBV18 and J usage is TRBJ2-5; 9 bases map to TRBD2. In DNA, the CDR3 is TGTGCCAGCTCACCAAGGGCCAGCGGGGGGAGTGAGACCCAGTACTTC. It specifies CASSPRASGGSETQYF.